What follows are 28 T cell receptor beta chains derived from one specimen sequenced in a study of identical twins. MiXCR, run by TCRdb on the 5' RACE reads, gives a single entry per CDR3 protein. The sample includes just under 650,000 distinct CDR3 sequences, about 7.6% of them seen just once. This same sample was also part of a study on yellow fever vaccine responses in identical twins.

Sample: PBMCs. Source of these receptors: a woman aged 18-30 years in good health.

This CDR3 reads CASSSQTSGENTGELFF. CDR3 nucleotide sequence: TGTGCCAGCAGCTCACAAACTAGCGGGGAAAACACCGGGGAGCTGTTTTTT. This chain connects TRBV11-3 to TRBJ2-2; 10 bases match TRBD2. The CDR3 has 17 amino acids. Germline CDR1 SGHNT, CDR2 YENEEA. V trimming: 4 bases; J trimming: 2 bases; junction bases outside the gene matches: 7.

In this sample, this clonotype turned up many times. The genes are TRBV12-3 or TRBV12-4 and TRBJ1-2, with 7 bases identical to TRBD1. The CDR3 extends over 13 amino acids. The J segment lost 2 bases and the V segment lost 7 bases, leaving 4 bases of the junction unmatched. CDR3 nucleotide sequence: TGTGCCAGCAAGGGGGCCGGCAACTATGGCTACACCTTC. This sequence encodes CASKGAGNYGYTF.

The CDR3 sequence is CATLPVYGAYEQYV. The CDR3 DNA sequence: TGTGCCACCCTTCCTGTTTATGGGGCTTACGAGCAGTACGTC. The genes are TRBV28 and TRBJ2-7; a weak D match, TRBD1 (5 bases). CDR3 length equals 14 residues. V lost 10 bases and J lost 4, with 20 bases in between. Germline CDR1 is MDHEN and CDR2 is SYDVKM.

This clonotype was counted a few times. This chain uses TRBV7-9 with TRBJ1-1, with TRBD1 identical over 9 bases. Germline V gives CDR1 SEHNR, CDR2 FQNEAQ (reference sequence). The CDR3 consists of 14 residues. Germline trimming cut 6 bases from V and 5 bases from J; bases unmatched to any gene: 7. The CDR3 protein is CASSHGTGRTEAFF. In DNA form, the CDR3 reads TGTGCCAGCAGTCATGGGACAGGGAGGACTGAAGCTTTCTTT.

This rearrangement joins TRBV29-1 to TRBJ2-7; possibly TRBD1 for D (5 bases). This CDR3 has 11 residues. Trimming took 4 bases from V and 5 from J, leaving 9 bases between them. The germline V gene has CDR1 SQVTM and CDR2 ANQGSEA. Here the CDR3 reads CSVGSGNEQYV. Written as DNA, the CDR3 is TGCAGCGTTGGTTCAGGGAACGAGCAGTACGTC.

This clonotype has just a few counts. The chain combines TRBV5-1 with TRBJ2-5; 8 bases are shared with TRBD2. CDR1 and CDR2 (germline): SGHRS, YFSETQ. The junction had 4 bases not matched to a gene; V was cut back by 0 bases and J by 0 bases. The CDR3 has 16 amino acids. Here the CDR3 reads CASSLGASGYQETQYF. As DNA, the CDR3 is TGCGCCAGCAGCTTGGGAGCTAGCGGGTACCAAGAGACCCAGTACTTC.

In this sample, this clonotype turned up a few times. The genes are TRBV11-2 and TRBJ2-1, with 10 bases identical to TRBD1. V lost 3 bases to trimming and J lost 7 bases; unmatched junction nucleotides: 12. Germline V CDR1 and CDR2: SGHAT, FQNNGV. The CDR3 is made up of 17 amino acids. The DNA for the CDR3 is TGTGCCAGCAGCTTCCATTCAGGGACAGGGGCAGGGAATGAGCAGTTCTTC. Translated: CASSFHSGTGAGNEQFF.

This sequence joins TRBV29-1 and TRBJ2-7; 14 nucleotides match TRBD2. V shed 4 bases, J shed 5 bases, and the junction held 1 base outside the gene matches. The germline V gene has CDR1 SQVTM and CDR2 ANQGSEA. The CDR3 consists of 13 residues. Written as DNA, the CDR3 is TGCAGCGTTGTGGGACTAGCGGGAGACGAGCAGTACTTC. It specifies CSVVGLAGDEQYF.

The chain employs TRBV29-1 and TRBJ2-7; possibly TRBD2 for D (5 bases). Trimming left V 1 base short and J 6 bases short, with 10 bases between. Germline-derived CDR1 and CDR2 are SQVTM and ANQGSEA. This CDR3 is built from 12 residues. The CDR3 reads CSVEGEPLEQYF. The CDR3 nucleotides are TGCAGCGTTGAAGGGGAGCCTCTCGAGCAGTACTTC.

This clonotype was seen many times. CDR3 sequence reads: CAISERENYEQYF. The CDR3 coding sequence is TGTGCCATCAGTGAGCGGGAGAACTACGAGCAGTACTTC. The V gene is TRBV10-3, the J gene TRBJ2-7, with D maybe TRBD2 (6 bases). Trimming pared 2 bases from V and 3 bases from J, leaving 8 bases between. CDR1 is ENHRY and CDR2 is SYGVKD in the germline V gene. This CDR3 region has 13 residues.

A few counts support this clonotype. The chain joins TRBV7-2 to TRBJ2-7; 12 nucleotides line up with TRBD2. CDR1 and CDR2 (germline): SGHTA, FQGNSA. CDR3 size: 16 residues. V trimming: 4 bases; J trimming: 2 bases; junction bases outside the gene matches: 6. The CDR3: CASSSPLAGGPYEQYV. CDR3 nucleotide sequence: TGTGCCAGCAGCTCCCCCCTAGCGGGGGGGCCCTACGAGCAGTACGTC.

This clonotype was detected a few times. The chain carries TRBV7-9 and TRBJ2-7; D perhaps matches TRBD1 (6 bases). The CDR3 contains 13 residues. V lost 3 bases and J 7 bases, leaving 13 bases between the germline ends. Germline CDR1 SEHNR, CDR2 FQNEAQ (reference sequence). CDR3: CASSFQGTGEQYV. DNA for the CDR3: TGTGCCAGCAGCTTCCAGGGGACCGGAGAGCAGTACGTC.

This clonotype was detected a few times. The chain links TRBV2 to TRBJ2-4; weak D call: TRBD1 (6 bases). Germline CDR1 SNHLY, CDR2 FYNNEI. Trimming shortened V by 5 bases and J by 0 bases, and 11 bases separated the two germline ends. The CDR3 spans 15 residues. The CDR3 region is CASSRTELAKNIQYF. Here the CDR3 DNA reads TGTGCCAGCAGTAGGACAGAACTAGCCAAAAACATTCAGTACTTC.

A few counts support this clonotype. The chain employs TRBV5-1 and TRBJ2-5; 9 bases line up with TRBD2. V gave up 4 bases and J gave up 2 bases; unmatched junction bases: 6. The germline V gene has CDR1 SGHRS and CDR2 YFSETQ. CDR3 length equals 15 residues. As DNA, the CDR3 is TGCGCCAGCAGCATCCGACTAGCGGCTCAAGAGACCCAGTACTTC. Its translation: CASSIRLAAQETQYF. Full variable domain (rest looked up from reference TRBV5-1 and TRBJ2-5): KAGVTQTPRYLIKTRGQQVTLSCSPISGHRSVSWYQQTPGQGLQFLFEYFSETQRNKGNFPGRFSGRQFSNSRSEMNVSTLELGDSALYLCASSIRLAAQETQYFGPGTRLLVL.

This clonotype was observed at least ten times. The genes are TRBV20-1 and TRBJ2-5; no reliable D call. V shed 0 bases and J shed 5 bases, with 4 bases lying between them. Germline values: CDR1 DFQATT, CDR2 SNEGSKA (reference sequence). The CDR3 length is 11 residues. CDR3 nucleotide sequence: TGCAGTGCTAGAGAGGAGGAGACCCAGTACTTC. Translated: CSAREEETQYF.

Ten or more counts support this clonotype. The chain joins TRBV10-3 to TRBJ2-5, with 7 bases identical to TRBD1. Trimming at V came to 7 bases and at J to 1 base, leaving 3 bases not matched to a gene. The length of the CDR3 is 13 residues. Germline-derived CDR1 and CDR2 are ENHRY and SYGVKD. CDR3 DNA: TGTGCCATCAAGGGGGCAGTCCAAGAGACCCAGTACTTC. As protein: CAIKGAVQETQYF.

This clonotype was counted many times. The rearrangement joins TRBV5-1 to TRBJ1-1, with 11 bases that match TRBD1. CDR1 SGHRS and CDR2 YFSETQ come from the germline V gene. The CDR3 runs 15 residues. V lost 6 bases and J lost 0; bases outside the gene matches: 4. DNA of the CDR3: TGCGCCAGCACCGGACAGGGGGCTGTGAACACTGAAGCTTTCTTT. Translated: CASTGQGAVNTEAFF.

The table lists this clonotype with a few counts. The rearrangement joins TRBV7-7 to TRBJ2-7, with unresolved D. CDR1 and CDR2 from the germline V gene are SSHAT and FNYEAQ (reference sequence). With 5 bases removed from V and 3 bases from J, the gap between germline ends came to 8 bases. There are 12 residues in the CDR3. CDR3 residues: CASSLLIYEQYV. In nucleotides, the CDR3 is TGTGCCAGCAGCCTACTAATCTACGAGCAGTACGTC.

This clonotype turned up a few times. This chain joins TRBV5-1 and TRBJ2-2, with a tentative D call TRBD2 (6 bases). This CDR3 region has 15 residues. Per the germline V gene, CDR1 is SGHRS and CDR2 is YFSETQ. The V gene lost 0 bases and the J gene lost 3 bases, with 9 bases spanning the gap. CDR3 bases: TGCGCCAGCAGCTTGGTTTGGGGGGACACCGGGGAGCTGTTTTTT. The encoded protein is CASSLVWGDTGELFF.

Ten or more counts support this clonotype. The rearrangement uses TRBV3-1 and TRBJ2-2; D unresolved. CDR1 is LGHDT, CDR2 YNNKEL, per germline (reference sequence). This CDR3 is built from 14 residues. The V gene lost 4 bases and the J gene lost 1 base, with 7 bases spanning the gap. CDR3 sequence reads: CASSRQRNTGELFF. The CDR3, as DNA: TGTGCCAGCAGCCGCCAGCGGAACACCGGGGAGCTGTTTTTT. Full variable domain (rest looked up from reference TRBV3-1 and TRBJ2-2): DTAVSQTPKYLVTQMGNDKSIKCEQNLGHDTMYWYKQDSKKFLKIMFSYNNKELIINETVPNRFSPKSPDKAHLNLHINSLELGDSAVYFCASSRQRNTGELFFGEGSRLTVL.

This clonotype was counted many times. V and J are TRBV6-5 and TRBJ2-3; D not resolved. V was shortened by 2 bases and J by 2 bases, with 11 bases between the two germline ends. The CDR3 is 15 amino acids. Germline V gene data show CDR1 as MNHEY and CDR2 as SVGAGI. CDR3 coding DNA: TGTGCCAGCAGTTACAGGGCCCGTACCACAGATACGCAGTATTTT. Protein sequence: CASSYRARTTDTQYF.

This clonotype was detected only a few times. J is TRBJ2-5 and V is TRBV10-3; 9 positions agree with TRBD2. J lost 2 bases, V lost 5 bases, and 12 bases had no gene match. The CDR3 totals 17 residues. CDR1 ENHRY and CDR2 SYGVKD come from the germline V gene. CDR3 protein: CAISNYPAGGNQETQYF. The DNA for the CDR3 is TGTGCCATCAGTAACTACCCGGCGGGAGGGAATCAAGAGACCCAGTACTTC.

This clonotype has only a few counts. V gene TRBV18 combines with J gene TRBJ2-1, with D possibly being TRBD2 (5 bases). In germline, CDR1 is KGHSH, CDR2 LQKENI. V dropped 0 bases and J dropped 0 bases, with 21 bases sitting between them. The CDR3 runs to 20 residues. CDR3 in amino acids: CASSPPTPLWGTSSYNEQFF. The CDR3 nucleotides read TGTGCCAGCTCACCACCGACCCCGTTGTGGGGAACTAGCTCCTACAATGAGCAGTTCTTC.

CDR3 sequence (DNA): TGTGCCACCAGCAGAGCCAGCGGGGAAGTAGCAGATACGCAGTATTTT. Translated: CATSRASGEVADTQYF. This rearrangement joins TRBV15 to TRBJ2-3, with TRBD2 identical over 7 bases. The V and J ends lost 1 base and 4 bases, in that order; junction bases with no gene match: 8. Germline values: CDR1 LNHNV, CDR2 YYDKDF (reference sequence). This CDR3 has 16 amino acids.

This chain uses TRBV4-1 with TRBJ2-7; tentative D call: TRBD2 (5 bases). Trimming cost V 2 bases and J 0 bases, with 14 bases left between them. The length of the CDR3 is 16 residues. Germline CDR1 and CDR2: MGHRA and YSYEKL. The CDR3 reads CASSQPTRAYSYEQYF. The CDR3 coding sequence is TGCGCCAGCAGCCAACCAACTAGGGCCTACTCCTACGAGCAGTACTTC.

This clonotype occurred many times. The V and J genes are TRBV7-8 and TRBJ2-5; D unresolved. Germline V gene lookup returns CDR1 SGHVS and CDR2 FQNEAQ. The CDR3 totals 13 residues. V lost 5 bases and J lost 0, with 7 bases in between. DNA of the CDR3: TGTGCCAGCAGCCCGTGGTACCAAGAGACCCAGTACTTC. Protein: CASSPWYQETQYF.

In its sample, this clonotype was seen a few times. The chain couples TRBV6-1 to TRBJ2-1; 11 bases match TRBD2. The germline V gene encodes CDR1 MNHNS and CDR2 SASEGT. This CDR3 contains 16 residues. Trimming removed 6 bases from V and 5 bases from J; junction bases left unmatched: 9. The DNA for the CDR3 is TGTGCCAGCAGCACAGACCAACTAGCGGGAGACAATGAGCAGTTCTTC. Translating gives CASSTDQLAGDNEQFF.

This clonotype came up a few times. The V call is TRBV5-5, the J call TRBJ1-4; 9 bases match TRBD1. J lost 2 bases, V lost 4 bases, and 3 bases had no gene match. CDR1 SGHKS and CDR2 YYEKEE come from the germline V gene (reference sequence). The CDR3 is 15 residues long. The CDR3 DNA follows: TGTGCCAGCAGCCGAACAGGGGGCACTAATGAAAAACTGTTTTTT. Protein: CASSRTGGTNEKLFF.